Listed below are T cell receptor beta chains from one sample, sequenced in a study. MiXCR was run by TCRdb on the 5' RACE reads, yielding one entry per CDR3 protein. The sample holds some 57,000 distinct CDR3 sequences; 17% are singletons and the top ten take about 2.1%. The sample was naive CD4+ T cells sorted from blood. Receptors originate from a female donor with breast cancer. Each CDR3 is given without its conserved first and last residue. The size of a clone is reported for some rows only, either as once, few or many, or as a class for expanded clones.

clone_size,v_call,j_call,cdr3_aa
few,TRBV5-1,TRBJ1-1,ASSLALEAFSEAF
few,TRBV12-3/TRBV12-4,TRBJ1-2,ASSPGQTFGYT
few,TRBV7-2,TRBJ2-3,ASSFRAGSTDTQY
few,TRBV5-1,TRBJ1-2,ASKYGRDGANYGYT
NA,TRBV5-1,TRBJ2-2,ASTSDSGNTGELF
few,TRBV5-4,TRBJ1-2,ASSSLRQGARGYT
NA,TRBV4-2,TRBJ2-1,ASGKGGVSYNEQF
NA,TRBV11-2,TRBJ2-5,ASSNSRAFQETQY
few,TRBV9,TRBJ2-7,ASSGGPGQIYEQY
many,TRBV7-2,TRBJ1-4,ASSLGWGNEKLF
NA,TRBV7-2,TRBJ1-5,ASSAGLYSNQPQH
many,TRBV9,TRBJ2-2,ASRLGENTGELF
NA,TRBV5-1,TRBJ1-1,ASSLEGGRVTEAF
few,TRBV2,TRBJ1-2,ASSENGGFDGYT
many,TRBV7-9,TRBJ1-5,ASSFGPSWPQH
many,TRBV24-1,TRBJ1-5,ATSDFLGNQPQH
few,TRBV5-1,TRBJ2-2,ASSSYRGLITGELF
NA,TRBV29-1,TRBJ2-3,SVIIGTRADTQY
NA,TRBV6-6,TRBJ2-5,ASSVPAGGETQY
NA,TRBV10-3,TRBJ1-5,AISESGNQPQH
NA,TRBV24-1,TRBJ2-3,ATSDATPRRAGDTQY
NA,TRBV5-1,TRBJ1-2,ASGDRDGYT
NA,TRBV6-6,TRBJ2-1,ASSPPGLAGGYNEQF
medium-sized,TRBV5-1,TRBJ2-1,ASSALHRNYNEQF
once,TRBV28,TRBJ1-2,ARSPSRGYGDGYT
NA,TRBV6-5,TRBJ2-4,ASSLGRENIQY
NA,TRBV6-6,TRBJ1-4,ASRSPGQGDEKLF
many,TRBV5-5,TRBJ2-7,ASSTNYEQY
few,TRBV18,TRBJ1-6,ASSPDRGDSPLH
few,TRBV7-8,TRBJ2-6,ASSLIGLGGTGANVLT
NA,TRBV5-1,TRBJ1-2,ASRLAGGANYGYT
many,TRBV4-2,TRBJ2-7,ASSQDTGAYEQY
NA,TRBV5-5,TRBJ1-1,ASSIQGQNTEAF
few,TRBV27,TRBJ2-3,ASSSRPHTQY
NA,TRBV27,TRBJ2-7,ASSLGGMLYEQY
NA,TRBV4-2,TRBJ1-1,ASSQSGTGGGYFSEAF
NA,TRBV4-1,TRBJ2-2,ASSQATSGGGTGEPF
NA,TRBV7-2,TRBJ2-7,ASSLDRGLGQY
few,TRBV12-3/TRBV12-4,TRBJ1-5,ASTSDMNNQPQH
few,TRBV7-8,TRBJ2-7,ASSSQRRAYEQY
NA,TRBV7-9,TRBJ2-4,ASSLAGGGGNIQY
many,TRBV6-1,TRBJ1-5,ASSGLGYSNQPQH
many,TRBV7-2,TRBJ1-2,ASSLYYGYT
few,TRBV20-1,TRBJ1-2,SARDAERTGTYGYT
few,TRBV5-1,TRBJ1-1,ASSRNVENTEAF